The rows below give T cell receptor beta chains drawn from one sample of a study of post-analysis software for immune sequencing data. A single record per CDR3 protein comes from TCRdb applying MiXCR to the PCR reads. Altogether fewer than 700,000 distinct CDR3 sequences are present, 44% being singletons, with the ten largest covering roughly 1.8%. Sequencing used blood. These receptors were collected from a girl aged 5-17 years with multiple sclerosis. Each CDR3 is given without its conserved first and last residue.

V: TRBV10-3; J: TRBJ2-5; CDR3: AISAGPLGIVGETQY
V: TRBV27; J: TRBJ1-4; CDR3: ASSLEGGTNEKLF
V: TRBV12-3/TRBV12-4; J: TRBJ2-5; CDR3: ASGADGKTQY
V: TRBV10-3; J: TRBJ1-4; CDR3: AISGGLSATNEKLF
V: TRBV6-6; J: -; CDR3: ASSYIPGGVDQPQH
V: TRBV12-3/TRBV12-4; J: -; CDR3: ASPTHIAGGMKTQY
V: TRBV25-1; J: TRBJ2-7; CDR3: ASSEGGLSSYEQY
V: TRBV9; J: TRBJ1-1; CDR3: ASSPPEVNPTEAF
V: TRBV6-6; J: TRBJ2-7; CDR3: ASTLRLAGGGEQY
V: TRBV4-1; J: -; CDR3: ASSQDPVRSHEQY
V: TRBV29-1; J: TRBJ1-4; CDR3: SVARGGEKLF
V: TRBV7-2; J: TRBJ2-5; CDR3: ASGGRAQETQY